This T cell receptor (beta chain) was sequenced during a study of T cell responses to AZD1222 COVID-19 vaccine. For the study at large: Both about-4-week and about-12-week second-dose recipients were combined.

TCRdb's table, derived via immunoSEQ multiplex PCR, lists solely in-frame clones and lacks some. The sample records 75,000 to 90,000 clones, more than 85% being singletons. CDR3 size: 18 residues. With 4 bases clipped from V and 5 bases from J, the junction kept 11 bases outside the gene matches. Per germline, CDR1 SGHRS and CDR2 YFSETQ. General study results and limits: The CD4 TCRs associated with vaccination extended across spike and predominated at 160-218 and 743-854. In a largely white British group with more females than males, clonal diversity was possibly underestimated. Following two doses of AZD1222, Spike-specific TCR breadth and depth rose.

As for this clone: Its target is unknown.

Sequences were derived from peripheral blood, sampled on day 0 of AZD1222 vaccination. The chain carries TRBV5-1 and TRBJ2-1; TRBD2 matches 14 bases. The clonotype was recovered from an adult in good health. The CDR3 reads CASSPGLAGGRPNNEQFF. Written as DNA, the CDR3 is TGCGCCAGCAGCCCAGGACTAGCGGGGGGCCGCCCCAACAATGAGCAGTTCTTC.